Below are 4 T cell receptor beta chains sequenced from a single sample in a study of blood T cell repertoires in COVID-19. Data came from immunoSEQ multiplex PCR; TCRdb stores just in-frame clones and leaves some out. Altogether about 430,000 clones are present, roughly nine tenths being singletons, with the ten largest covering 0.9% to 1.2%. The sequencing input was PBMCs or T cells enriched from blood (not recorded which). The source of these receptors is a man aged 25-40 years who had recovered from COVID-19.

The chain carries TRBV15 and TRBJ2-3; D is unclear. The CDR3 has 13 residues. V lost 1 base, J lost 6 bases, and 8 bases lay in between. The germline V gene encodes CDR1 LNHNV and CDR2 YYDKDF (reference sequence). CDR3 residues: CATSRAGFDTQYF. CDR3 in DNA: TGTGCCACCAGCAGAGCCGGGTTTGATACGCAGTATTTT.

The CDR3 DNA is TGTGCCAGCAGCTTAGATGGAGGGCCTGGAAACACCATATATTTT. Its translation is CASSLDGGPGNTIYF. The J gene is TRBJ1-3, the V gene TRBV11-2; no clear D. Trimming removed 0 bases from V and 2 bases from J, with 8 bases in between. This CDR3 has 15 residues. Germline V gene lookup returns CDR1 SGHAT and CDR2 FQNNGV.

V is TRBV3-1 (or the pseudogene TRBV3-2) and J is TRBJ2-2, with 7 bases fitting TRBD1. The CDR3 runs to 17 residues. The germline CDR1 and CDR2 sequences are LGHDT and YNNKEL (reference sequence). The J segment lost 3 bases and the V segment lost 0 bases, leaving 7 bases of the junction unmatched. The CDR3 here is CASSQDGTGVDTGELFF. The CDR3 DNA reads TGTGCCAGCAGCCAAGATGGAACAGGGGTCGACACCGGGGAGCTGTTTTTT.

This chain uses TRBV12-5 with TRBJ1-5; possible D gene TRBD1, 5 bases. CDR1 is LGHNT, CDR2 FRNRAP, per germline. The CDR3 sequence is 16 residues long. The V and J ends lost 0 bases and 2 bases respectively, with 11 bases between them. In nucleotides, the CDR3 is TGTGCTAGTGGTTTGGTCGGGGGGGTGGGCAATCAGCCCCAGCATTTT. Translating it yields CASGLVGGVGNQPQHF.